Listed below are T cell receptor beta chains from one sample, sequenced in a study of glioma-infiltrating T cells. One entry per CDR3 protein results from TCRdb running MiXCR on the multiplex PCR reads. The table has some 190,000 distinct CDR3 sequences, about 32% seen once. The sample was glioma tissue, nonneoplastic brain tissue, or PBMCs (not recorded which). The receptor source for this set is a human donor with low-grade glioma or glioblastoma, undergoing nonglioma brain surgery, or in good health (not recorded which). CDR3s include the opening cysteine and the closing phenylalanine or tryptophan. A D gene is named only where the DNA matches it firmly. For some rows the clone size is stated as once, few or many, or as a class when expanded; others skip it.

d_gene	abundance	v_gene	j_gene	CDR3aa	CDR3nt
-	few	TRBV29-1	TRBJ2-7	CSVERSSEGYEQYF	TGCAGCGTTGAACGGTCGTCTGAGGGCTACGAGCAGTACTTC
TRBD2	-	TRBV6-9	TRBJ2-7	CASSSSGRDEQYF	TGTGCCAGCAGTTCTAGCGGTCGGGACGAGCAGTACTTC
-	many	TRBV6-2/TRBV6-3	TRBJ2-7	CASSRPGAYEQYF	TGTGCCAGCAGTCGCCCAGGGGCCTACGAGCAGTACTTC
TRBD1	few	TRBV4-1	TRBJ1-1	CASSQDYDRGENTEAFF	TGCGCCAGCAGCCAAGACTATGACAGGGGTGAGAACACTGAAGCTTTCTTT
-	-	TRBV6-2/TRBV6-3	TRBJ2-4	CASSFDVPTFKWNIQYF	TGTGCCAGCAGTTTTGACGTCCCCACCTTTAAATGGAACATTCAGTACTTC
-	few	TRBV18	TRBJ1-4	CASSPWQDATNEKLFF	TGTGCCAGCTCCCCCTGGCAAGATGCAACTAATGAAAAACTGTTTTTT
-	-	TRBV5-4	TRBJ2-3	CASSQGPNDPDTQYF	TGTGCCAGCAGCCAGGGACCAAATGACCCAGATACGCAGTATTTT
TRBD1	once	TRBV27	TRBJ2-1	CASSNPGTGNEQFF	TGTGCCAGCAGTAATCCCGGGACAGGTAATGAGCAGTTCTTC
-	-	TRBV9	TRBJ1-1	CASSIVEGNTEAFF	TGTGCCAGCAGCATTGTGGAGGGGAACACTGAAGCTTTCTTT
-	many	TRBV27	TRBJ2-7	CASSGDSYYEQYF	TGTGCCAGCAGCGGGGATAGCTACTACGAGCAGTACTTC
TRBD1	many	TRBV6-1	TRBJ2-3	CASRPGTVSTDTQYF	TGTGCCAGCAGACCAGGGACAGTTAGTACAGATACGCAGTATTTT
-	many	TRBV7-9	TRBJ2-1	CASSPRGLINEQFF	TGTGCCAGCAGCCCGCGAGGACTTATCAATGAGCAGTTCTTC
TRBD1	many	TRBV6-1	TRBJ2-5	CASSPLGGWKDQYF	TGTGCCAGCAGTCCCTTAGGGGGCTGGAAGGACCAGTACTTC
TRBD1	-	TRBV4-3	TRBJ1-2	CASIQEGDRDRYITRYGYTF	TGCGCCAGCATCCAAGAAGGGGACAGGGACCGGTATATTACGAGATATGGCTACACCTTC
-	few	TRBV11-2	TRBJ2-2	CASSVLGQRARELFF	TGTGCCAGCAGCGTATTGGGACAGCGGGCGAGGGAGCTGTTTTTT
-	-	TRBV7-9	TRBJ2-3	CASILGLDPDTQYF	TGCGCCAGCATCTTGGGGCTGGACCCAGATACGCAGTATTTT
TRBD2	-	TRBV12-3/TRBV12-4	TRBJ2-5	CASSSPGLEFSGPQSF	TGTGCCAGCAGTTCACCGGGACTAGAGTTTTCTGGGCCCCAGTCCTTC
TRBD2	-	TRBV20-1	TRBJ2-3	CSARPSGRDTDTQYF	TGCAGTGCTAGACCCAGCGGGAGGGACACAGATACGCAGTATTTT
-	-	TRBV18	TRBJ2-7	CASSPLAYEQYF	TGTGCCAGCTCACCATTGGCCTACGAGCAGTACTTC
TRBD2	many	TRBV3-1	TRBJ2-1	CASSQEGREPVTDEQFF	TGTGCCAGCAGCCAAGAGGGGCGGGAGCCCGTTACAGATGAGCAGTTCTTC
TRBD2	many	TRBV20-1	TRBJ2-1	CSARLAGGLDEQFF	TGCAGTGCTAGGCTAGCGGGAGGGCTCGATGAGCAGTTCTTC
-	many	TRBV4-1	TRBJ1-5	CASSQVPNNQPQHF	TGCGCCAGCAGCCAAGTCCCGAACAATCAGCCCCAGCATTTT
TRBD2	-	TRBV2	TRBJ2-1	CANSGASGSVGGNEQFF	TGTGCCAACAGTGGGGCTAGCGGGAGCGTCGGGGGCAATGAGCAGTTCTTC
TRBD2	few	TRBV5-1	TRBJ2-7	CASSVPSGVLSEQYF	TGCGCCAGCAGTGTTCCTAGCGGGGTCTTAAGCGAGCAGTACTTC
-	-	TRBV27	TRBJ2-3	CASSLEDLLSWDTQYF	TGTGCCAGCAGTTTAGAGGACTTGCTATCTTGGGATACGCAGTATTTT
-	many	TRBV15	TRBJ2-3	CATSRDRVGGTNTDTQYF	TGTGCCACCAGCAGAGATCGCGTTGGCGGGACGAACACAGATACGCAGTATTTT
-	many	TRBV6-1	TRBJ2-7	CASSYASAGAEQYF	TGTGCCAGCAGTTACGCGTCGGCAGGTGCTGAGCAGTACTTC
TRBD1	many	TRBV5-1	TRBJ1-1	CASSSTGEWTEAFF	TGCGCCAGCAGCTCTACAGGGGAGTGGACTGAAGCTTTCTTT
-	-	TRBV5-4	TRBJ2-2	CASSLGWGNTGELFF	TGTGCCAGCAGCTTGGGTTGGGGAAACACCGGGGAGCTGTTTTTT
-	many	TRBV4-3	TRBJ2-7	CASSQDKGAYEQYF	TGCGCCAGCAGCCAAGATAAGGGCGCCTACGAGCAGTACTTC
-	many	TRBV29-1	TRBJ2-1	CSAMTRNNEQFF	TGCAGCGCGATGACTAGAAACAATGAGCAGTTCTTC
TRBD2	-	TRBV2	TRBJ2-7	CASGTSGIYEQYF	TGTGCCAGCGGGACTAGTGGGATCTACGAGCAGTACTTC
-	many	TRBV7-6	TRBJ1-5	CASSLGLNQPQHF	TGTGCCAGCAGCTTGGGCCTCAATCAGCCCCAGCATTTT
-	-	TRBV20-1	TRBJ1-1	CSARERQAFF	TGCAGTGCCAGAGAGAGACAAGCTTTCTTT
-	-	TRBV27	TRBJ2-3	CASNLNGHLWQEDTQYF	TGTGCCAGCAATTTAAATGGCCATCTCTGGCAGGAAGATACGCAGTATTTT
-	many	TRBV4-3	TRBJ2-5	CASSQGTGREETQYF	TGCGCCAGCAGCCAAGGCACCGGCAGGGAGGAGACCCAGTACTTC
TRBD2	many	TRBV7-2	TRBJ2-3	CASSLGSIGLAAADTQYF	TGTGCCAGCAGCTTAGGGTCTATTGGGCTAGCGGCAGCAGATACGCAGTATTTT
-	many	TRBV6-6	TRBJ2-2	CASSYSLNLATGELFF	TGTGCCAGCAGTTACTCCCTCAACTTGGCCACCGGGGAGCTGTTTTTT
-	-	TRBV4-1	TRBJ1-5	CASSQENLWGRRSYQPQHF	TGCGCCAGCAGCCAAGAAAATCTGTGGGGTCGTCGGTCTTATCAGCCCCAGCATTTT
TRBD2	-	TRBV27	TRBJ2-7	CASSSGTSGRHEQYF	TGTGCCAGCAGTTCCGGGACTAGCGGCCGCCACGAGCAGTATTTC
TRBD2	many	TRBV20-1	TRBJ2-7	CSALLAGGLYEQYF	TGCAGTGCTTTACTAGCGGGAGGGCTCTACGAGCAGTACTTC
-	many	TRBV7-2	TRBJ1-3	CASSLASGGAGNTIYF	TGTGCCAGCAGCTTAGCGAGCGGGGGAGCAGGAAACACCATATATTTT
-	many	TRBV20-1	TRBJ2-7	CSAEAGTVSYEQYF	TGCAGTGCTGAGGCCGGGACTGTCTCCTACGAGCAGTACTTC
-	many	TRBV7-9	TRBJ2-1	CASSLTPEYNEQFF	TGTGCCAGCAGCTTAACCCCAGAGTACAATGAGCAGTTCTTC
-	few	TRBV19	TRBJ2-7	CASSMKLGSHEQYF	TGTGCCAGTAGTATGAAGTTGGGGTCCCACGAGCAGTACTTC
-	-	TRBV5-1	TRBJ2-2	CASSLVSWTTITGELFF	TGCGCCAGCAGCTTGGTGTCCTGGACTACAATCACCGGGGAGCTGTTTTTT
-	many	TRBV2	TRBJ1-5	CASSEGKQRQRIDRPQHF	TGTGCCAGCAGTGAAGGGAAACAGCGGCAGAGGATCGATCGGCCCCAGCATTTT
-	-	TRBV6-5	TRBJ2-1	CASTFPAAGGTAYNGQFF	TGTGCCAGCACATTCCCCGCAGCGGGCGGAACAGCCTACAATGGGCAGTTCTTC
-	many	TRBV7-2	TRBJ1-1	CASRPGPSNTEAFF	TGTGCCAGCAGGCCCGGGCCCTCCAACACTGAAGCTTTCTTT
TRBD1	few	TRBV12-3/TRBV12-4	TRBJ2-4	CASSPGGATKNIQYF	TGTGCCAGCAGCCCAGGGGGCGCAACCAAAAACATTCAGTACTTC
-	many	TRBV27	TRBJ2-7	CASSLQAGTHYEQYF	TGTGCCAGCAGTTTACAGGCAGGGACACATTACGAGCAGTACTTC
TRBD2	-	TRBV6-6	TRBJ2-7	CASSSALAGGAYEQYF	TGTGCCAGCAGTTCCGCTCTAGCGGGAGGGGCCTACGAGCAGTACTTC
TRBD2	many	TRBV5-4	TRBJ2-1	CASSLGGLAAYNEQFF	TGTGCCAGCAGCTTGGGGGGACTAGCGGCCTACAATGAGCAGTTCTTC